The rows below give T cell receptor beta chains drawn from one sample of a study of Tregs in tolerant kidney transplant recipients. Measured with immunoSEQ multiplex PCR; TCRdb has only the in-frame clones, and not every one. The repertoire holds about 15,000 clones, with about 80% as singletons. The sample in question was Tregs from blood, obtained before the transplant. The receptors were gathered from a human donor who received a combined kidney and bone marrow transplant. CDR3s include the opening cysteine and the closing phenylalanine or tryptophan. Each record gives: D gene, clone size, V gene, J gene, CDR3 protein, CDR3 DNA. The D gene is left open where the match is weak. A clone size is listed for some rows: how often the clone was seen (once, few, many), or a class if it is expanded.

-	few	TRBV5-1	TRBJ2-1	CASSFFWGANEQFF	TGCGCCAGCAGCTTCTTCTGGGGCGCTAATGAGCAGTTCTTC
-	-	TRBV5-1	TRBJ2-1	CASSFSGIGNEQFF	TGCGCCAGCAGCTTCTCCGGGATCGGCAATGAGCAGTTCTTC
-	few	TRBV27	TRBJ1-2	CASSLSAGYRGYTF	TGTGCCAGCAGTTTATCGGCAGGGTATCGGGGCTACACCTTC
TRBD2	-	TRBV15	TRBJ2-1	CATSRGTSGRENEQFF	TGTGCCACCAGCAGAGGGACTAGCGGGAGAGAAAATGAGCAGTTCTTC
TRBD1	once	TRBV11-3	TRBJ2-1	CASSLSSRQGPYNEQFF	TGTGCCAGCAGCTTAAGTTCCAGACAGGGGCCTTACAATGAGCAGTTCTTC
-	-	TRBV9	TRBJ1-2	CASSVAGASYGYTF	TGTGCCAGCAGCGTAGCAGGGGCGAGCTATGGCTACACCTTC
-	-	TRBV5-1	TRBJ1-2	CASSLGYEVNNYGYTF	TGCGCCAGCAGCTTGGGTTATGAGGTCAACAACTATGGCTACACCTTC
TRBD2	-	TRBV11-3	TRBJ2-1	CASSSPKGGGSYNEQFF	TGTGCCAGCAGCTCCCCCAAGGGCGGGGGATCCTACAATGAGCAGTTCTTC
TRBD1	-	TRBV7-2	TRBJ1-2	CASSPDRVYGYTF	TGTGCCAGCAGCCCCGACAGGGTCTATGGCTACACCTTC
-	-	TRBV7-2	TRBJ2-7	CASSLSLGEGQYF	TGTGCCAGCAGCTTAAGTCTAGGCGAGGGGCAGTACTTC
TRBD1	-	TRBV28	TRBJ1-1	CASSRGRGLTEAFF	TGTGCCAGCAGCAGGGGGCGCGGGCTCACTGAAGCTTTCTTT
-	-	TRBV9	TRBJ1-4	CASSVGQVEQEKLFF	TGTGCCAGCAGCGTAGGTCAGGTAGAGCAGGAAAAACTGTTTTTT
TRBD1	-	TRBV6-1	TRBJ1-4	CASSERTGWAEKLFF	TGTGCCAGCAGTGAAAGGACAGGGTGGGCTGAAAAACTGTTTTTT
TRBD1	-	TRBV6-1	TRBJ1-1	CASTHTFYGTEKAFF	TGTGCCAGCACTCACACATTTTACGGGACAGAGAAAGCTTTCTTT
-	-	TRBV11-2	TRBJ1-1	CASSLGWGASAFF	TGTGCCAGCAGCTTAGGCTGGGGCGCATCAGCTTTCTTT
-	-	TRBV6-1	TRBJ2-7	CASSPASSRFSDF	TGTGCCAGCAGCCCTGCCTCCAGTCGTTTTTCAGACTTC
TRBD2	-	TRBV2	TRBJ2-3	CASSELAGGVVTDTQYF	TGTGCCAGCAGTGAACTAGCGGGAGGGGTTGTCACAGATACGCAGTATTTT
TRBD2	-	TRBV7-9	TRBJ2-7	CASSLWGLAGGDYEQYF	TGTGCCAGCAGCTTATGGGGACTAGCGGGAGGGGACTACGAGCAGTACTTC
-	-	TRBV7-2	TRBJ2-2	CASSLLATGELFF	TGTGCCAGCAGCCTTTTGGCCACCGGGGAGCTGTTTTTT
-	-	TRBV6-1	TRBJ1-1	CASKTSGYSTWEAFF	TGTGCCAGCAAGACTTCAGGGTATTCCACTTGGGAAGCTTTCTTT
TRBD1	-	TRBV10-3	TRBJ1-2	CAISRQGSNYGYTF	TGTGCCATCAGTAGACAGGGATCAAACTATGGCTACACCTTC
-	once	TRBV6-6	TRBJ2-1	CASSYPQGEQFF	TGTGCCAGCAGTTACCCGCAGGGTGAGCAGTTCTTC
TRBD1	-	TRBV7-6	TRBJ2-5	CASSYQAGGAGETQYF	TGTGCCAGCAGCTACCAGGCAGGGGGCGCCGGGGAGACCCAGTACTTC
TRBD1	-	TRBV30	TRBJ2-5	CAWKRQGWGQETQYF	TGTGCCTGGAAAAGACAGGGATGGGGCCAAGAGACCCAGTACTTC
-	few	TRBV27	TRBJ2-1	CASSHERGYNEQFF	TGTGCCAGCAGTCACGAACGGGGGTACAATGAGCAGTTCTTC
TRBD1	-	TRBV5-1	TRBJ2-1	CASRSGTGGFGEQFF	TGCGCCAGCAGATCCGGGACAGGGGGTTTCGGAGAGCAGTTCTTC
TRBD2	-	TRBV9	TRBJ2-2	CASSVAAGGHTGELFF	TGTGCCAGCAGCGTAGCGGCGGGGGGCCACACCGGGGAGCTGTTTTTT
-	-	TRBV6-6	TRBJ1-5	CASSPVGLSNQPQHF	TGTGCCAGCAGCCCCGTGGGACTGAGCAATCAGCCCCAGCATTTT
TRBD1	-	TRBV30	TRBJ1-2	CAQTGGAYGAKYYGYTF	TGTGCCCAAACAGGGGGAGCTTATGGGGCCAAATACTATGGCTACACCTTC
-	-	TRBV2	TRBJ1-5	CASSERGGLQPQHF	TGTGCCAGCAGTGAACGGGGAGGGTTGCAGCCCCAGCATTTT
-	-	TRBV6-4	TRBJ2-7	CAPNHSYEQYF	TGTGCCCCTAACCACTCCTACGAGCAGTACTTC
-	-	TRBV5-1	TRBJ1-3	CASSLGLGRSGNTIYF	TGCGCCAGCAGCTTGGGGTTGGGGCGATCTGGAAACACCATATATTTT
-	once	TRBV6-6	TRBJ2-5	CASSPPFRGQETQYF	TGTGCCAGCAGTCCCCCCTTCCGAGGACAAGAGACCCAGTACTTC
TRBD2	-	TRBV11-2	TRBJ2-3	CASTPGLGSLTQYF	TGTGCCAGCACCCCGGGACTAGGATCCCTTACGCAGTATTTT
TRBD1	-	TRBV2	TRBJ1-6	CASRPGQGGSPLHF	TGTGCCAGCAGGCCGGGACAGGGCGGCTCACCCCTCCACTTT
-	-	TRBV18	TRBJ2-7	CASSSGHLEGYEQYF	TGTGCCAGCTCATCGGGACACCTAGAGGGATACGAGCAGTACTTC
-	once	TRBV5-1	TRBJ2-7	CASSLTGLAYEQYF	TGCGCCAGCAGCTTGACAGGCCTCGCCTACGAGCAGTACTTC